This T cell receptor beta chain is from a study of blood T cell repertoires in COVID-19. CDR1 and CDR2 from the germline V gene are SGHNT and YENEEA. The CDR3 length is 17 residues. The V and J ends lost 0 bases and 4 bases, in that order; junction bases with no gene match: 12. Data came from immunoSEQ multiplex PCR; TCRdb stores just in-frame clones and leaves some out. The sample shows over 200,000 clones, 65% to 90% of them seen only once. The source is a woman in her fifties or sixties with acute COVID-19. The sample consisted of PBMCs or T cells enriched from blood (not recorded which). This chain links TRBV11-3 with TRBJ2-7; 7 nucleotides line up with TRBD1. The CDR3 bases are TGTGCCAGCAGCTTAGACAGGGGGTCCGGCCCCCTTTACGAGCAGTACTTC. It encodes CASSLDRGSGPLYEQYF.